This T cell receptor beta chain is drawn from a study of blood T cell repertoires in COVID-19. Trimming removed 3 bases at V and 5 bases at J, with 11 bases between. This CDR3 spans 14 amino acids. From germline, CDR1 is SGHAT and CDR2 FQNNGV. Method: immunoSEQ multiplex PCR; TCRdb's copy keeps in-frame clones and lacks some. The repertoire holds some 210,000 clones, with around four fifths as singletons. Sequenced: peripheral blood. This chain links TRBV11-2 with TRBJ2-1, with D perhaps TRBD1 (6 bases). This clonotype was sampled from a human donor in a cohort sampled during active COVID-19. The CDR3 protein is CASSLLGANNEQFF. The DNA for the CDR3 is TGTGCCAGCAGCTTGCTGGGGGCAAACAATGAGCAGTTCTTC.